Below, 19 T cell receptor beta chains from the same sample are listed, as sequenced in a study of blood T cell repertoires in COVID-19. Assay: immunoSEQ multiplex PCR; the TCRdb copy retains only in-frame clones and omits some. Found here are about 220,000 clones, roughly 85% of them singletons; the top ten hold around 2.5%. The sample taken for sequencing was peripheral blood. These receptors came from a woman aged 70 to 79 with COVID-19, enrolled during active disease.

The gene calls are TRBV5-1 and TRBJ1-2, with 7 bases matching TRBD1. CDR3 length: 14 residues. V lost 2 bases and J lost 4; bases outside the gene matches: 5. Germline CDR1 is SGHRS and CDR2 is YFSETQ. The CDR3 DNA sequence: TGCGCCAGCAGCTTACGCCCAGGGGGCTATGGCTACACCTTC. This gives the protein CASSLRPGGYGYTF.

The chain joins TRBV3-1 (or the pseudogene TRBV3-2) to TRBJ2-4, with 14 nucleotides matching TRBD2. The CDR3 is 16 residues long. Germline V CDR1 and CDR2: LGHDT, YNNKEL (reference sequence). The V and J ends lost 5 bases and 5 bases, in that order; junction bases with no gene match: 5. CDR3 loop: CASSKGLAGGQNIQYF. DNA for the CDR3: TGTGCCAGCAGCAAAGGACTAGCGGGGGGCCAAAACATTCAGTACTTC.

The DNA for the CDR3 is TGTGCCAGCAGTTTGGGACAGGGTCAGGGCTATGGCTACACCTTC. Protein: CASSLGQGQGYGYTF. The genes are TRBV28 and TRBJ1-2, with 9 positions matching TRBD1. The CDR3 contains 15 residues. Germline V gives CDR1 MDHEN, CDR2 SYDVKM. V lost 3 bases and J lost 4; bases outside the gene matches: 6.

The chain recombines TRBV4-3 with TRBJ2-7; 7 bases line up with TRBD2. J lost 3 bases, V lost 4 bases, and 9 bases had no gene match. The CDR3 is made up of 15 amino acids. CDR1 is LGHNA and CDR2 is YSLEER in the germline V gene. Here the CDR3 DNA reads TGCGCCAGCAGCCGGACTAGTGGCGGGGACTACGAGCAGTACTTC. Translating it yields CASSRTSGGDYEQYF.

This clone was counted once. The chain recombines TRBV2 with TRBJ1-1; D is ambiguous. CDR3 length: 13 residues. V lost 4 bases to trimming and J lost 2 bases, with 8 bases between them. Germline-derived CDR1 and CDR2 are SNHLY and FYNNEI. Written as DNA, the CDR3 is TGTGCCAGCAGTGTCGGTTTAAACACTGAAGCTTTCTTT. This gives the protein CASSVGLNTEAFF.

A few counts support this clone. The V call is TRBV5-1, the J call TRBJ1-2, with D perhaps matching TRBD1 (6 bases). The CDR3 spans 14 residues. V lost 0 bases and J 8 bases, leaving 14 bases between the germline ends. Germline assignment: CDR1 SGHRS and CDR2 YFSETQ. CDR3 protein: CASSLGTAREGYTF. DNA for the CDR3: TGCGCCAGCAGCTTGGGGACAGCCCGGGAAGGCTACACCTTC. The full variable domain, in which reference TRBV5-1 and TRBJ1-2 provide the parts outside the CDR3, is KAGVTQTPRYLIKTRGQQVTLSCSPISGHRSVSWYQQTPGQGLQFLFEYFSETQRNKGNFPGRFSGRQFSNSRSEMNVSTLELGDSALYLCASSLGTAREGYTFGSGTRLTVV.

V gene TRBV4-3 combines with J gene TRBJ1-6; no clear D. Per the germline V gene, CDR1 is LGHNA and CDR2 is YSLEER. Trimming took off 0 bases at V and 10 bases at J, with 10 bases between the two ends. The CDR3 is 14 residues long. The CDR3 coding sequence is TGCGCCAGCAGCCAAGATCGACGGGTCTCACCCCTCCACTTT. It is translated as CASSQDRRVSPLHF.

This clone showed up just once. This chain joins TRBV20-1 and TRBJ1-4; D gene uncertain. Germline CDR1 reads DFQATT; CDR2 reads SNEGSKA (reference sequence). Trimming shortened V by 7 bases and J by 3 bases, and 6 bases separated the two germline ends. The CDR3 has 11 amino acids. The CDR3 DNA reads TGCAGTGGGAGGGCTAATGAAAAACTGTTTTTT. Its protein product is CSGRANEKLFF.

The sample holds one count of this clone. This chain links TRBV7-3 with TRBJ1-1; D not resolved. The CDR3 totals 15 residues. From germline, CDR1 is SGHTA and CDR2 FQGTGA. With 1 base removed from V and 0 bases from J, the gap between germline ends came to 9 bases. The CDR3: CASSLIREMNTEAFF. CDR3 nucleotide sequence: TGTGCCAGCAGCTTAATTAGGGAGATGAACACTGAAGCTTTCTTT. The full variable domain, rest sourced from reference TRBV7-3 and TRBJ1-1, is GAGVSQTPSNKVTEKGKYVELRCDPISGHTALYWYRQSLGQGPEFLIYFQGTGAADDSGLPNDRFFAVRPEGSVSTLKIQRTERGDSAVYLCASSLIREMNTEAFFGQGTRLTVV.

The table lists this clone with a few counts. The rearrangement joins TRBV5-6 to TRBJ2-7; 8 bases map to TRBD2. The J segment lost 5 bases and the V segment lost 0 bases, leaving 10 bases of the junction unmatched. Germline V CDR1 and CDR2: SGHDT, YYEEEE. The CDR3 length is 16 residues. The CDR3, as DNA: TGTGCCAGCAGCTTGGTAGACGGGAGGGCCAGGGACGAGCAGTACTTC. It specifies CASSLVDGRARDEQYF.

The chain employs TRBV5-1 and TRBJ2-3; TRBD2 aligns across 14 bases. This CDR3 has 17 amino acids. Germline lookup yields CDR1 SGHRS and CDR2 YFSETQ. The junction had 7 bases not matched to a gene; V was cut back by 4 bases and J by 3 bases. This CDR3 is CASSPSGTSGGTDTQYF. The CDR3 DNA sequence: TGCGCCAGCAGCCCTAGCGGGACTAGCGGGGGAACAGATACGCAGTATTTT.

The rearrangement joins TRBV7-2 to TRBJ1-1; D is unclear. The CDR3 is made up of 15 amino acids. V lost 3 bases and J lost 5, with 16 bases in between. The V gene's germline CDR1 is SGHTA and CDR2 FQGNSA. This chain's CDR3 is CASSFAPGQATEAFF. In nucleotides, the CDR3 is TGTGCCAGCAGCTTCGCGCCTGGGCAGGCTACTGAAGCTTTCTTT.

This clone was counted a few times. The rearrangement uses TRBV7-2 and TRBJ2-7; 14 nucleotides line up with TRBD2. The CDR3 extends over 16 amino acids. Germline assignment: CDR1 SGHTA and CDR2 FQGNSA. The J segment lost 4 bases and the V segment lost 4 bases, leaving 6 bases of the junction unmatched. The CDR3: CASSWGLAGVGYEQYF. CDR3 bases: TGTGCCAGCAGCTGGGGACTAGCGGGAGTCGGATACGAGCAGTACTTC. Using reference TRBV7-2 and TRBJ2-7 for the parts outside the CDR3, the full variable domain is GAGVSQSPSNKVTEKGKDVELRCDPISGHTALYWYRQSLGQGLEFLIYFQGNSAPDKSGLPSDRFSAERTGGSVSTLTIQRTQQEDSAVYLCASSWGLAGVGYEQYFGPGTRLTVT.

The genes are TRBV27 and TRBJ1-6; D is perhaps TRBD1 (5 bases). The ends were cut back, 2 bases at V and 8 bases at J, with 13 bases in the middle. Germline CDR1 is MNHEY and CDR2 is SMNVEV (reference sequence). The CDR3 has 15 residues. DNA of the CDR3: TGTGCCAGCAGTTTAGGACCTGGGGGGTATTCACCCCTCCACTTT. As protein: CASSLGPGGYSPLHF.

The V gene is TRBV28, the J gene TRBJ2-7; possibly TRBD2 for D (5 bases). This CDR3 spans 16 amino acids. Trimming took 2 bases from V and 7 from J, leaving 21 bases between them. CDR1 is MDHEN, CDR2 SYDVKM, per germline. The CDR3 nucleotides read TGTGCCAGCAGTTTAGTCGGGAATCCCCTTTTGAGAGAGCAGTACTTC. It encodes CASSLVGNPLLREQYF.

The chain carries TRBV15 and TRBJ1-5; 8 bases are a match to TRBD1. Trimming cost V 5 bases and J 3 bases; bases outside gene matches: 3. Germline-derived CDR1 and CDR2 are LNHNV and YYDKDF (reference sequence). The CDR3 spans 14 residues. CDR3 sequence (DNA): TGTGCCACCAGCGGGGACAGGTTCAATCAGCCCCAGCATTTT. Protein product: CATSGDRFNQPQHF.

This rearrangement joins TRBV6-5 to TRBJ1-1; D unresolved. The CDR3 is 14 amino acids. Trimming took off 5 bases at V and 1 base at J, with 11 bases between the two ends. Looked up from germline, CDR1 is MNHEY and CDR2 is SVGAGI. In DNA form, the CDR3 reads TGTGCCAGCAGTCCCCCAGCGTCGAACACTGAAGCTTTCTTT. Translated, it gives CASSPPASNTEAFF.

The chain employs TRBV6-2 or TRBV6-3 and TRBJ2-1; D unclear. CDR1 MNHEY and CDR2 SVGEGT come from the germline V gene. The CDR3 extends over 12 amino acids. The ends were cut back, 6 bases at V and 4 bases at J, with 7 bases in the middle. In nucleotides, the CDR3 is TGTGCCAGCAGCGCAACTTACAATGAGCAGTTCTTC. Translating it yields CASSATYNEQFF.

The chain recombines TRBV7-8 with TRBJ2-5; 7 bases match TRBD1. With 5 bases clipped from V and 2 bases from J, the junction kept 8 bases outside the gene matches. The CDR3 spans 15 residues. Germline V lookup: CDR1 SGHVS, CDR2 FQNEAQ. The DNA of the CDR3 is TGTGCCAGCAGCCTGATAGGGACAGCGCAAGAGACCCAGTACTTC. Its protein product is CASSLIGTAQETQYF.